The sequence of this T cell receptor (beta chain) was determined in a study of T cell responses to AZD1222 COVID-19 vaccine. This CDR3 region has 16 residues. Deletions cut 1 base from V and 0 bases from J, with 9 bases between. Germline V gene lookup returns CDR1 LNHNV and CDR2 YYDKDF (reference sequence). Comments on this clone: Its antigen is still unknown.

Assay: immunoSEQ multiplex PCR; the TCRdb copy retains only in-frame clones and omits some. The table has more than 95,000 clones, less than 95% seen once. General study findings and limits: As reported, nearly half of all spike-specific TCRs target variant regions that are unmutated. Mapped onto spike, vaccine-associated CD4 TCRs spanned it and were dominant at 160-218 and 743-854. Just 5 to 7 people given AZD1222 tested seropositive at baseline. It was only after the peak T cell response that any repertoires were sampled.

The clonotype was recovered from an adult in good health. The gene calls are TRBV15 and TRBJ1-4, with D possibly TRBD1 on 6 matching bases. This specimen consisted of peripheral blood, obtained on day 0 of MenACWY control vaccination. CDR3 residues: CATSRAGATTNEKLFF. CDR3 DNA: TGTGCCACCAGCAGAGCGGGGGCAACAACTAATGAAAAACTGTTTTTT.